The TCR beta chain under discussion was sequenced for a study of blood T cell repertoires in COVID-19. CDR1 is LNHDA, CDR2 SQIVND, per germline (reference sequence). V lost 9 bases, J lost 1 base, and 5 bases stayed unmatched. This CDR3 region has 14 residues. Cohorts were based on clinical histories the participants reported. Two negative PCRs, clearance, or symptom resolution had been documented for recovered Cohort 3 donors. The repertoire was sequenced with immunoSEQ multiplex PCR; TCRdb's copy has only in-frame clones and lacks some. The sample holds around 280,000 clones, roughly 90% seen once. This clonotype originated in a middle-aged woman who had recovered from COVID-19. The chain has TRBV19 and TRBJ2-2; TRBD2 matches 7 bases. The specimen sequenced was PBMCs or T cells enriched from blood (not recorded which). CDR3: CASLGRENTGELFF. DNA of the CDR3: TGTGCCAGCCTTGGGAGGGAGAACACCGGGGAGCTGTTTTTT.